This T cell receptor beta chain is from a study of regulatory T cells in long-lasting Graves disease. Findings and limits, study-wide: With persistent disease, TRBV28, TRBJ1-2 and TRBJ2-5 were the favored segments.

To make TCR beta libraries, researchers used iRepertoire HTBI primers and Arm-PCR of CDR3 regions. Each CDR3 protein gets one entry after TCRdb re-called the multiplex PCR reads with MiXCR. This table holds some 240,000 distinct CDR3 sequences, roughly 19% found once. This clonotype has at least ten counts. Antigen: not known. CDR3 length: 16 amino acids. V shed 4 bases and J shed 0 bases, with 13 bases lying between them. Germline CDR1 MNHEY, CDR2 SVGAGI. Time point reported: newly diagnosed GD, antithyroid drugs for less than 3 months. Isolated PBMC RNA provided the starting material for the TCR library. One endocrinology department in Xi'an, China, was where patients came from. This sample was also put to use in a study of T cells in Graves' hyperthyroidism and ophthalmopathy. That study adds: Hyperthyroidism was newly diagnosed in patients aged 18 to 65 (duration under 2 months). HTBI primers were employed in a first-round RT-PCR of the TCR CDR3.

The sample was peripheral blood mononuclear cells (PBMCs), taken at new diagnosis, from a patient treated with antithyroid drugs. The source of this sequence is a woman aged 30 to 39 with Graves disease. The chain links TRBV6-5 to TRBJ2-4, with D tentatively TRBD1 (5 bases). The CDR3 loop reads CASSSRDGLAKNIQYF. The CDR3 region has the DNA TGTGCCAGCAGTTCCAGGGATGGTTTAGCCAAAAACATTCAGTACTTC.